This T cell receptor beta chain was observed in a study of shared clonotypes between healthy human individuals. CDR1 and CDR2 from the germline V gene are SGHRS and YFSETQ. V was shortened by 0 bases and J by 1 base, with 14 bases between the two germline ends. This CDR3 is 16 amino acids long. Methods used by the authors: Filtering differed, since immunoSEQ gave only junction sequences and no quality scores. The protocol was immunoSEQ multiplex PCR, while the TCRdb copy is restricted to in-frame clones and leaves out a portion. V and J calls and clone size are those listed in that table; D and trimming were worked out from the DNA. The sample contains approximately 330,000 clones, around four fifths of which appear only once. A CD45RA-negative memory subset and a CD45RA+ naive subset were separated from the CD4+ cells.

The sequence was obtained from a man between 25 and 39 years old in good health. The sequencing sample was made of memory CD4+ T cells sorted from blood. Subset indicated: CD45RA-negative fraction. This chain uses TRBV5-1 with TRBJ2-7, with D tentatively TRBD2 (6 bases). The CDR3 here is CASSLDASAPSYEQYF. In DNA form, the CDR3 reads TGCGCCAGCAGCTTGGATGCTAGCGCGCCGTCCTACGAGCAGTACTTC.